Listed here are 10 T cell receptor beta chains from one sample, sequenced in a study of shared clonotypes between healthy human individuals. Produced via immunoSEQ multiplex PCR; TCRdb's table is partial and in-frame only. The sample has hundreds of thousands of clones, 95% seen once. CD45RO-negative, CCR7-positively selected cells formed the naive CD8 fraction, excluding terminally differentiated effector memory CD45RA+ cells. Sequencing was carried out using naive CD8+ T cells sorted from blood. All receptors derive from a woman aged 25 to 39 in good health.

The chain has TRBV27 and TRBJ1-1; no clear D gene. This CDR3 is built from 13 residues. Germline CDR1 MNHEY, CDR2 SMNVEV (reference sequence). V lost 0 bases, J lost 4 bases, and 6 bases lay in between. Written as DNA, the CDR3 is TGTGCCAGCAGTTTATCTTCGACCACTGAAGCTTTCTTT. Its translation is CASSLSSTTEAFF.

This clone was detected once. The V call is TRBV28, the J call TRBJ2-3; no firm D call. Germline CDR1 reads MDHEN; CDR2 reads SYDVKM. Trimming removed 4 bases from V and 2 bases from J, with 13 bases in between. The CDR3 totals 15 residues. CDR3 sequence reads: CASSSLPRSTDTQYF. DNA for the CDR3: TGTGCCAGCAGTTCCCTCCCCAGGTCCACAGATACGCAGTATTTT.

The V and J genes are TRBV2 and TRBJ2-3; TRBD2 matches 8 bases. The CDR3 sequence is 12 residues long. V shed 9 bases and J 5 bases; nucleotides not matched to a gene: 4. The germline V gene has CDR1 SNHLY and CDR2 FYNNEI. CDR3 region: CASIAGLDTQYF. In DNA, the CDR3 is TGTGCCAGTATAGCGGGGTTAGATACGCAGTATTTT.

Details on this clone: A much larger clone differs by one base, so this may be a read error. This chain links TRBV13 with TRBJ2-7; D ambiguous. Germline assignment: CDR1 PRHDT and CDR2 FYEKMQ (reference sequence). The V and J ends lost 5 bases and 0 bases respectively, with 2 bases between them. The CDR3 has 11 amino acids. CDR3 sequence reads: CASSASYEQYF. CDR3 nucleotides: TGTGCCAGCAGCGCCTCCTACGAGCAGTACTTC.

The rearrangement joins TRBV29-1 to TRBJ1-3; 7 bases line up with TRBD1. The CDR3 covers 13 residues. V trimming: 6 bases; J trimming: 0 bases; junction bases outside the gene matches: 2. Germline assignment: CDR1 SQVTM and CDR2 ANQGSEA. The CDR3 loop is CSVGTASGNTIYF. DNA of the CDR3: TGCAGCGTAGGGACAGCCTCTGGAAACACCATATATTTT.

J is TRBJ1-4 and V is TRBV29-1; a possible D gene is TRBD1 (5 bases). Germline values: CDR1 SQVTM, CDR2 ANQGSEA. V lost 5 bases to trimming and J lost 0 bases, with 7 bases between them. The CDR3 length is 13 residues. The CDR3 nucleotides read TGCAGCGTTCCGGGGCCAACTAATGAAAAACTGTTTTTT. Translation gives CSVPGPTNEKLFF.

J is TRBJ2-3 and V is TRBV29-1; 7 nucleotides agree with TRBD2. Germline lookup yields CDR1 SQVTM and CDR2 ANQGSEA. CDR3 size: 17 residues. V was clipped by 6 bases and J by 1 base; unmatched bases: 16. This CDR3 reads CSVTGGSYVPGTDTQYF. Here the CDR3 DNA reads TGCAGCGTAACCGGCGGGAGTTACGTCCCTGGCACAGATACGCAGTATTTT.

The chain employs TRBV29-1 and TRBJ2-1; no firm D call. Per germline, CDR1 SQVTM and CDR2 ANQGSEA. The CDR3 runs 14 residues. CDR3 nucleotides: TGCAGTCCCATAATAGTCGCCCGAGGTAATGAGCAGTTCTTC. This codes for CSPIIVARGNEQFF.

The chain links TRBV6-5 to TRBJ2-7; D unclear. The V gene lost 0 bases and the J gene lost 3 bases, with 6 bases spanning the gap. CDR1 and CDR2 (germline): MNHEY, SVGAGI. This CDR3 has 13 residues. CDR3 loop: CASSYSISYEQYF. The CDR3 DNA is TGTGCCAGCAGTTACTCGATCAGCTACGAGCAGTACTTC.

The rearrangement joins TRBV4-2 to TRBJ2-1; D ambiguous. CDR3 length equals 14 residues. The ends were cut back, 0 bases at V and 8 bases at J, with 11 bases in the middle. Germline V gene data show CDR1 as LGHNA and CDR2 as YNFKEQ. DNA of the CDR3: TGTGCCAGCAGCCAAGAAGAGGCCCAGGATGAGCAGTTCTTC. Its translation is CASSQEEAQDEQFF.